This entry is about one T cell receptor (beta chain). The antigen remains unidentified. This CDR3 is 13 amino acids long. Deletions cut 8 bases from V and 0 bases from J, with 10 bases between. The data derive from a study of CD8 T cells in Susac syndrome. Study outcomes and limitations: The authors acknowledged that their TCR sequencing and HLA analysis involved a relatively small number of individuals.

Reverse transcription of roughly 0.5 to 1 ug RNA was carried out with random hexamers. TCRdb reprocessed the immunoSEQ multiplex PCR reads via MiXCR and lists one record per CDR3 protein. The profile covers some 250,000 distinct CDR3 sequences, with 96% appearing a single time and roughly 0.1% taken by the ten largest. The gene calls are TRBV12-3 or TRBV12-4 and TRBJ2-5; D uncertain. What was sequenced was CD4+ T cells from PBMCs. This receptor was identified in a human donor with Susac syndrome. CDR3 bases: TGTGCCAGCGCTTATGAGTACCAAGAGACCCAGTACTTC. Translated: CASAYEYQETQYF.